This TCR beta chain was captured in a study of shared clonotypes between healthy human individuals. Clones were sequenced by immunoSEQ multiplex PCR, and TCRdb holds only the in-frame ones, with some missing. Of under 2,500,000 clones in the sample, approximately 96% were seen once. The sequenced sample was naive CD4+ T cells sorted from blood. Regarding subset: CD45RA+ positively selected. The source of this sequence is a man aged 18 to 35 in good health.

The CDR3 nucleotides read TGTGCCTGGAGGGCCGAGGCGGTGGTTAGCTATGGCTACACCTTC. It specifies CAWRAEAVVSYGYTF. The chain has TRBV30 and TRBJ1-2; no clear D. V dropped 3 bases and J dropped 4 bases, with 18 bases sitting between them. The CDR3 is made up of 15 amino acids. Germline V gene lookup returns CDR1 GTSNPN and CDR2 SVGIG (reference sequence).